The sequence of this T cell receptor beta chain was determined in a study of blood T cell repertoires in COVID-19 (dated by TCRdb to the early 2020s). Regarding the research as a whole: The collaborator samples originated in the United States, Italy and Spain and spanned the acute and convalescent phases of COVID-19. The prospective study material was composed of cDNA or gDNA derived from T cells, B-cell-depleted T cells, or PBMCs. The dataset comprised deeply sampled blood TCRbeta repertoires from subjects exposed to, actively infected with, or recovered from COVID-19. Samples came from the ongoing ImmuneRACE study (first 160 participants) plus 1,254 subjects from 6 global collaborators. Sample metadata almost always included a de-identified subject ID, COVID-19 status, age in years and sex. HLA class I and class II types, where available, came from metadata supplied by the sample provider rather than from assay-based typing. The repertoires were released in a freely available public database meant as a resource for research on the immune response to SARS-CoV-2. Summary of the overall study and its limitations: The quantity of clinical and demographic metadata differed by source and by participant and was supplied without curation.

The collaborating institutions used their own protocols to collect whole blood in K2EDTA tubes. For TCRbeta analysis, collaborators shipped samples as frozen whole blood, isolated PBMCs, or DNA extracted from either of those sample types. TCRbeta CDR3 regions were amplified from genomic DNA by means of the immunoSEQ Assay, a bias-controlled multiplex PCR. The authors' pipeline ran thus. The number of nucleated cells in each sample was estimated by amplification of reference gene primers within the assay. To quantify the absolute abundance of each unique TCRbeta CDR3 rearrangement, sequence reads were collapsed and filtered. For each sample, productive Simpson clonality was calculated as the square root of Simpson's diversity index over productive rearrangements. This immuneACCESS table, as held by TCRdb, lists in-frame sequences with V and J called but not all clones. Of the missing ones, under half trace to an unresolved V gene in checked studies; the others have no known cause. That table furnishes V, J and clone size, whereas the DNA furnished D and trimming. This sample is represented by 50,000 to 70,000 clones; more than 85% of them were singletons. The ten biggest clones cover approximately 2.3% of the sample.

With respect to this clone: Which antigen it targets is not known. Nothing much larger sits one base from this clone, and base qualities are not available.

From a lookup of the germline V gene, CDR1 and CDR2 are MNHNS and SASEGT. The CDR3 spans 14 residues, from the cysteine through the phenylalanine. The kept DNA is CDR3 alone, 42 bases in frame from the first base. V lost 1 base and J lost 1 base; the stretch between them is 7 bases long. The receptor chain draws on TRBV6-1 and TRBJ1-1; TRBD1 is perhaps the D gene, given 6 matching bases. The sequenced material came from peripheral blood. The clonotype originates from a man in his sixties with acute or convalescent COVID-19. The CDR3 loop reads CASSEGTANTEAFF. The DNA reads TGTGCCAGCAGTGAAGGGACAGCGAACACTGAAGCTTTCTTT.